This T cell receptor beta chain comes out of a study of post-analysis software for immune sequencing data. The wider study: Both relapsing-remitting and secondary progressive multiple sclerosis featured among the disease courses, as did progressive-relapsing multiple sclerosis.

Carried by the TCR beta cDNA libraries were unique molecular identifiers. Yield was 450,000 to 650,000 cDNA molecules from around 0.96 to 9.9 million T cells. TCRdb re-called the PCR reads with MiXCR, one entry per CDR3 protein. Here the sample spans 650,000 to 900,000 distinct CDR3 sequences, about 45% being singletons. The source is a girl under 18 with multiple sclerosis. The sequenced material came from blood.

This CDR3 reads CASSSPVQETQYF. CDR3 DNA: TGTGCCAGCAGCTCCCCCGTTCAAGAGACCCAGTACTTC. The J gene is TRBJ2-5, the V gene TRBV7-9; no firm D call. Per germline, CDR1 SEHNR and CDR2 FQNEAQ (reference sequence). The CDR3 covers 13 residues. V lost 4 bases to trimming and J lost 2 bases, with 8 bases between them. The entire variable domain, with the rest obtained from reference TRBV7-9 and TRBJ2-5, is as follows: DTGVSQNPRHKITKRGQNVTFRCDPISEHNRLYWYRQTLGQGPEFLTYFQNEAQLEKSRLLSDRFSAERPKGSFSTLEIQRTEQGDSAMYLCASSSPVQETQYFGPGTRLLVL.